The clone carrying this TCR beta chain was counted a few times. This entry is derived from a study of technical replicates of blood from a few donors. Clones were read by immunoSEQ multiplex PCR, and TCRdb kept only the in-frame ones, dropping some. The data contain over 9,000 clones, 91% of them singletons. V trimming: 7 bases; J trimming: 4 bases; junction bases outside the gene matches: 4. The CDR3 consists of 13 residues. Germline lookup yields CDR1 MDHEN and CDR2 SYDVKM. This sequence originates from a human donor in good health. Sequencing was carried out using PBMCs. V and J are TRBV28 and TRBJ1-3; 7 bases are shared with TRBD1. For the CDR3, the DNA is TGTGCCAGCAACCCAGGGGGAGGAAACACCATATATTTT. Translation gives CASNPGGGNTIYF.